This T cell receptor (beta chain) was profiled in a study of identical twins. The CDR3 is 14 residues long. Deletions cut 5 bases from V and 2 bases from J, with 13 bases between. Germline CDR1 SGHTA, CDR2 FQGNSA. TCRdb passed the 5' RACE reads through MiXCR, listing each CDR3 protein once. This sample has over 200,000 distinct CDR3 sequences, with 6% to 7% found just once. Separately, the same data were catalogued under a study of T cells expressing NK-cell markers.

The specimen sequenced was CD8+ T cells sorted from blood. This sequence originates from a woman under 30 in good health. The rearrangement joins TRBV7-2 to TRBJ2-7; D tentatively fits TRBD1 or TRBD2 (5 bases each). CDR3 nucleotide sequence: TGTGCCAGCAGCGCCCGGGACCCTCCCTACGAGCAGTACTTC. It is translated as CASSARDPPYEQYF.